The clone carrying this T cell receptor beta chain turned up a few times. What it binds is not known. For the second PCR, which ran for 7 to 11 cycles, a sample-barcoded 5' primer and a J-beta primer mix were used. TCRdb ran MiXCR on the 5' RACE reads and lists one entry per CDR3 protein. The table includes 800,000 or so distinct CDR3 sequences, 46% detected once. The V end lost 0 bases, the J end lost 1 base, and 10 bases lay between the germline ends. Germline values: CDR1 DFQATT, CDR2 SNEGSKA (reference sequence). The CDR3 length is 15 residues. The people who gave samples were healthy Caucasians from Russia, aged roughly 6 to 100. This entry belongs to a study of blood T cells in healthy people across ages. The study's findings and limits: The study regarded diversity estimates from one million T cells as underestimates. When set beside aged donors, long-lived donors presented more naive CD4+ cells and higher diversity.

The TCR sequence derives from a man older than 75 in good health. The chain recombines TRBV20-1 with TRBJ1-5; D unresolved. What was sequenced was blood. The CDR3 is CSARDKSFSNQPQHF. In DNA form, the CDR3 reads TGCAGTGCTAGAGATAAGTCCTTCAGCAATCAGCCCCAGCATTTT.